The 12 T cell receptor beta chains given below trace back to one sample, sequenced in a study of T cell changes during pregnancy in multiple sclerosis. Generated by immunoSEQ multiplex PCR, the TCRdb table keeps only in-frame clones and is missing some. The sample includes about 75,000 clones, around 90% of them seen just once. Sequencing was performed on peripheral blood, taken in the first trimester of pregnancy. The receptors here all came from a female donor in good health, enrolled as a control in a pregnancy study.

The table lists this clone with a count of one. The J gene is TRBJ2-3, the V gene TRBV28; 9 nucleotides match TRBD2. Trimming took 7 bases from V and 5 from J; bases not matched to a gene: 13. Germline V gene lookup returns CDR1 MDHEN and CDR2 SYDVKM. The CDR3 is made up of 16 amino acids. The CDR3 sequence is CASISPASGIGDTQYF. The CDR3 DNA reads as TGTGCCAGCATCTCCCCGGCTAGCGGGATTGGAGATACGCAGTATTTT.

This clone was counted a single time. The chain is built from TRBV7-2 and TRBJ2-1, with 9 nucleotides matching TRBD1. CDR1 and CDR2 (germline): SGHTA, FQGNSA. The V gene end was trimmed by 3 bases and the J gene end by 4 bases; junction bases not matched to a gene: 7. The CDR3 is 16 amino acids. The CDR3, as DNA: TGTGCCAGCAGCTTCGCCGGGACAGGGACGTACAATGAGCAGTTCTTC. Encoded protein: CASSFAGTGTYNEQFF.

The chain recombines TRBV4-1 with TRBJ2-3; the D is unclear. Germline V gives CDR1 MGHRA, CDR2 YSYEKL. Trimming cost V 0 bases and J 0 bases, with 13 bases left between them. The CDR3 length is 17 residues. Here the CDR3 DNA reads TGCGCCAGCAGCCAAGAACAGAACTGGTATAGCACAGATACGCAGTATTTT. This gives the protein CASSQEQNWYSTDTQYF.

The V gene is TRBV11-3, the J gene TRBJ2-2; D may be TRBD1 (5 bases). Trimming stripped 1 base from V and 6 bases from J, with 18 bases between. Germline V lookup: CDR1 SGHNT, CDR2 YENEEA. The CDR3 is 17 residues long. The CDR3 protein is CASSLGPSRAMSGELFF. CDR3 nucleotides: TGTGCCAGCAGCTTAGGCCCAAGCAGGGCGATGTCCGGGGAGCTGTTTTTT.

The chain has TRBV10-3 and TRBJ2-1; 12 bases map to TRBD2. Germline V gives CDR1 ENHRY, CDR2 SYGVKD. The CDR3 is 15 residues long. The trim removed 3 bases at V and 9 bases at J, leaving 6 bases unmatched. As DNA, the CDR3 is TGTGCCATCAGTGAACCTAGCGGGGGGGATATTGAGCAGTTCTTC. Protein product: CAISEPSGGDIEQFF.

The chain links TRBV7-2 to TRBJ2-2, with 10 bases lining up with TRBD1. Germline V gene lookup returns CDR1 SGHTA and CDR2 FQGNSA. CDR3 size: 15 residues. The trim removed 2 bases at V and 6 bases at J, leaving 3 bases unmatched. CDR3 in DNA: TGTGCCAGCAGCTTAATGGGACAGGGGTCCGGGGAGCTGTTTTTT. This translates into CASSLMGQGSGELFF.

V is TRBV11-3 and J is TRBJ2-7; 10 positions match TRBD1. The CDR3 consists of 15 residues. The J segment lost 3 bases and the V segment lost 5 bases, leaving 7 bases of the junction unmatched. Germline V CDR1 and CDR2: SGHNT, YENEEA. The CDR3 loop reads CASSGGQGPYYEQYF. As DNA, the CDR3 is TGTGCCAGCAGCGGGGGACAGGGGCCGTACTACGAGCAGTACTTC.

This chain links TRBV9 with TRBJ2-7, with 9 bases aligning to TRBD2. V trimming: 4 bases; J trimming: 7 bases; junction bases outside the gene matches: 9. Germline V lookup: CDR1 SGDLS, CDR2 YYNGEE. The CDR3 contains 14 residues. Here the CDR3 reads CASSPRGRAWEQYF. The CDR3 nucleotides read TGTGCCAGCAGCCCTCGCGGGAGGGCTTGGGAGCAGTACTTC.

The CDR3 region is CASSYQGYEQYF. CDR3 nucleotides: TGTGCCAGCAGCTACCAGGGTTACGAGCAGTACTTC. The gene calls are TRBV7-9 and TRBJ2-7, with D perhaps TRBD1 (5 bases). CDR1 is SEHNR, CDR2 FQNEAQ, per germline (reference sequence). V lost 4 bases, J lost 4 bases, and 8 bases lay in between. The CDR3 sequence is 12 residues long.

The CDR3: CASSLLGSDRAEAFF. CDR3 in DNA: TGTGCCAGCAGCTTGCTTGGCTCTGACAGGGCTGAAGCTTTCTTT. The chain employs TRBV5-5 and TRBJ1-1; 7 nucleotides match TRBD1. The trim removed 1 base at V and 6 bases at J, leaving 9 bases unmatched. The CDR3 extends over 15 amino acids. Germline-derived CDR1 and CDR2 are SGHKS and YYEKEE (reference sequence).

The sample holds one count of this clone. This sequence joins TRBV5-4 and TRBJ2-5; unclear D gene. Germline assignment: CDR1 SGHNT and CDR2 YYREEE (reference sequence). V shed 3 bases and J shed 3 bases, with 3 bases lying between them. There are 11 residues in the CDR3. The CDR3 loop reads CASSSKETQYF. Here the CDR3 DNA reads TGTGCCAGCAGCTCCAAAGAGACCCAGTACTTC.

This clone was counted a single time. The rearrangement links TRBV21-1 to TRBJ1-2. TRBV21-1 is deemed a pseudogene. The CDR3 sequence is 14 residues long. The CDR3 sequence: CASRTGGEFYGYTF. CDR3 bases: TGTGCCAGCAGGACTGGGGGGGAATTCTATGGCTACACCTTC.